These 18 T cell receptor beta chains were all obtained from the same sample, sequenced in a study of shared clonotypes between healthy human individuals (dated by TCRdb to the early 2020s). The library relied on the immunoSEQ multiplex PCR assay. TCRdb limited this immuneACCESS table to in-frame rearrangements with V and J called. A share of clones is missing; checked studies link under half to unresolved V genes, and the rest is unexplained. The sample records approximately 590,000 clones, roughly 96% of which are singletons. 0.11% of the sample rests with the top ten. For the CD8 naive samples, CD45RO-negative cells were positively selected for CCR7, yielding a CD45RA+CCR7+ population from which TemRA cells were excluded. Sequences were obtained from naive CD8+ T cells sorted from blood. Read against the paper, the sample's cell subset or site label means: CD45RA+CCR7+. The receptors stem from a woman aged 30 to 39 in good health.

The genes are TRBV28 and TRBJ1-2; D remains unclear. Trimming removed 6 bases at V and 8 bases at J, with 22 bases between. The CDR3 has 15 amino acids. Germline CDR1 MDHEN, CDR2 SYDVKM. The CDR3 spells CASRQRVINPYGYTF. In nucleotides, the CDR3 is TGTGCCAGCAGACAGCGAGTGATCAATCCCTACGGCTACACCTTC.

This chain uses TRBV28 with TRBJ2-3; possibly TRBD2 for D (6 bases). CDR1 is MDHEN, CDR2 SYDVKM, per germline. CDR3 length: 16 amino acids. Trimming took 7 bases from V and 1 from J, leaving 18 bases between them. In DNA form, the CDR3 reads TGTGCCAGCACAGGACTAAGCGGCCCAGGCACAGATACGCAGTATTTT. It specifies CASTGLSGPGTDTQYF. Variable domain in full (rest from reference TRBV28 and TRBJ2-3): DVKVTQSSRYLVKRTGEKVFLECVQDMDHENMFWYRQDPGLGLRLIYFSYDVKMKEKGDIPEGYSVSREKKERFSLILESASTNQTSMYLCASTGLSGPGTDTQYFGPGTRLTVL.

This clone was recorded once. V and J are TRBV19 and TRBJ2-7; 8 positions match TRBD2. V shed 5 bases and J 5 bases; nucleotides not matched to a gene: 8. This CDR3 region has 14 residues. Germline-derived CDR1 and CDR2 are LNHDA and SQIVND (reference sequence). The CDR3 here is CASSRGGDVHEQYF. The CDR3 region has the DNA TGTGCCAGTAGTCGGGGGGGCGATGTCCACGAGCAGTACTTC.

The chain uses TRBV19 and TRBJ2-7; no clear D gene. Germline values: CDR1 LNHDA, CDR2 SQIVND (reference sequence). The V and J ends lost 3 bases and 3 bases respectively, with 12 bases between them. This CDR3 region has 14 residues. In DNA form, the CDR3 reads TGTGCCAGTAGTATTCGTGGGCAGATCTACGAGCAGTACTTC. Protein: CASSIRGQIYEQYF.

The J gene is TRBJ2-2, the V gene TRBV7-6; 8 bases agree with TRBD1. Germline-derived CDR1 and CDR2 are SGHVS and FNYEAQ. Losses at the gene ends were 4 bases for V and 6 bases for J; bases not matched to a gene: 4. This CDR3 is built from 14 residues. The CDR3 spells CASSYSTGAGELFF. The CDR3 bases are TGTGCCAGCAGCTATTCGACAGGGGCCGGGGAGCTGTTTTTT.

To note about this clone: Other DNA sequences in this specimen translate into the identical CDR3. The chain employs TRBV27 and TRBJ2-1, with D uncertain. CDR1 and CDR2 from the germline V gene are MNHEY and SMNVEV (reference sequence). With 1 base removed from V and 7 bases from J, the gap between germline ends came to 5 bases. The CDR3 is made up of 12 amino acids. The CDR3, as DNA: TGTGCCAGCAGTTTATTTGGGAATGAGCAGTTCTTC. Translating gives CASSLFGNEQFF.

The chain is built from TRBV27 and TRBJ2-4; TRBD1 matches at 8 bases. Germline assignment: CDR1 MNHEY and CDR2 SMNVEV (reference sequence). J gave up 3 bases and V 3 bases, and 10 bases lay outside the gene matches. This CDR3 is built from 17 residues. The CDR3 loop is CASSFPRTGFDKNIQYF. CDR3 nucleotides: TGTGCCAGCAGTTTTCCTCGGACAGGGTTTGACAAAAACATTCAGTACTTC.

This clone appeared once. This chain connects TRBV27 to TRBJ2-7; 9 nucleotides align to TRBD1. V lost 8 bases, J lost 4 bases, and 9 bases stayed unmatched. From germline, CDR1 is MNHEY and CDR2 SMNVEV (reference sequence). This CDR3 has 14 amino acids. As DNA, the CDR3 is TGTGCCAGCGCACCGGGACAGGGACTTTACGAGCAGTACTTC. Its translation: CASAPGQGLYEQYF.

This chain links TRBV19 with TRBJ1-4; TRBD1 aligns across 7 bases. The V segment lost 6 bases and the J segment 0 bases; nucleotides outside the gene matches: 10. Germline V gene lookup returns CDR1 LNHDA and CDR2 SQIVND (reference sequence). This CDR3 has 17 amino acids. The CDR3 is CASRLDRVGTTNEKLFF. The CDR3 nucleotides are TGTGCCAGTAGACTTGACAGGGTTGGGACAACTAATGAAAAACTGTTTTTT.

The chain combines TRBV27 with TRBJ2-1, with 11 bases matching TRBD2. Germline CDR1 and CDR2: MNHEY and SMNVEV (reference sequence). CDR3 length: 15 amino acids. The J segment lost 8 bases and the V segment lost 5 bases, leaving 8 bases of the junction unmatched. The CDR3 region has the DNA TGTGCCAGCAGTCCAATAGCGGGAGGGGGCTATGAGCAGTTCTTC. Its protein is CASSPIAGGGYEQFF.

The chain has TRBV19 and TRBJ1-5; 10 bases align to TRBD1. Germline V CDR1 and CDR2: LNHDA, SQIVND (reference sequence). This CDR3 comprises 14 residues. Trimming at V came to 1 base and at J to 7 bases, leaving 1 base not matched to a gene. CDR3 bases: TGTGCCAGTAGTATAGTGGACAGGGGGCAGCCCCAGCATTTT. Amino acids: CASSIVDRGQPQHF.

The V and J genes are TRBV7-9 and TRBJ2-7, with 9 bases lining up with TRBD2. Germline V gene sequence: CDR1 SEHNR, CDR2 FQNEAQ (reference sequence). The CDR3 runs to 14 residues. V gave up 6 bases and J gave up 3 bases; unmatched junction bases: 6. The CDR3 DNA sequence: TGTGCCAGCAGTATTCCTAGCGGGGACTACGAGCAGTACTTC. Protein sequence: CASSIPSGDYEQYF.

V gene TRBV28 combines with J gene TRBJ2-7, with 14 bases that match TRBD2. The CDR3 spans 17 residues. V dropped 1 base and J dropped 4; count of bases not matched to a gene: 6. Looked up from germline, CDR1 is MDHEN and CDR2 is SYDVKM. CDR3 region: CASSLFWTSGRSYEQYF. In DNA, the CDR3 is TGTGCCAGCAGTTTATTCTGGACTAGCGGGAGGTCGTACGAGCAGTACTTC.

This clone was observed once. V usage is TRBV10-3 and J usage is TRBJ2-2; D gene uncertain. The length of the CDR3 is 17 residues. The germline gives CDR1 ENHRY, CDR2 SYGVKD. The ends were cut back, 0 bases at V and 0 bases at J, with 11 bases in the middle. The CDR3 DNA reads as TGTGCCATCAGTGAGTCACCAAAACTGACGAACACCGGGGAGCTGTTTTTT. Protein: CAISESPKLTNTGELFF.

The chain links TRBV7-3 to TRBJ1-2; D gene ambiguous. The CDR3 has 14 residues. With 4 bases removed from V and 5 bases from J, the gap between germline ends came to 14 bases. Germline-derived CDR1 and CDR2 are SGHTA and FQGTGA. The DNA of the CDR3 is TGTGCCAGCAGCTCCGGACCCGAAGGGTATGGCTACACCTTC. The encoded protein is CASSSGPEGYGYTF. The full variable domain, completed using reference TRBV7-3 and TRBJ1-2, is GAGVSQTPSNKVTEKGKYVELRCDPISGHTALYWYRQSLGQGPEFLIYFQGTGAADDSGLPNDRFFAVRPEGSVSTLKIQRTERGDSAVYLCASSSGPEGYGYTFGSGTRLTVV.

The J gene is TRBJ2-5, the V gene TRBV29-1, with 10 bases lining up with TRBD1. The J call could be wrong; TRBJ2-7 is a better fit for the DNA end. The CDR3 length is 12 residues. Per the germline V gene, CDR1 is SQVTM and CDR2 is ANQGSEA. Written as DNA, the CDR3 is TGCAGCGCCCGGGACAGGGGCTACGAGCAGTACTTC. Translating gives CSARDRGYEQYF.

The rearrangement links TRBV6-5 to TRBJ2-7; D is perhaps TRBD1 (6 bases). The CDR3 spans 14 residues. Trimming pared 2 bases from V and 7 bases from J, leaving 15 bases between. Germline V CDR1 and CDR2: MNHEY, SVGAGI. The CDR3 coding sequence is TGTGCCAGCAGTTACCGGCAGGGGCTTAGGGAGCAGTACTTC. Its translation: CASSYRQGLREQYF.

This chain connects TRBV4-1 to TRBJ2-5, with 9 bases aligning to TRBD2. The V and J ends lost 4 bases and 2 bases, in that order; junction bases with no gene match: 5. The CDR3 runs 15 residues. Per the germline V gene, CDR1 is MGHRA and CDR2 is YSYEKL. In DNA form, the CDR3 reads TGCGCCAGCAGCCGAAGACTAGCGGATCAAGAGACCCAGTACTTC. As protein: CASSRRLADQETQYF.